The 12 T cell receptor beta chains presented below share a single source sample, sequenced in a study of blood T cell repertoires in COVID-19. Using immunoSEQ multiplex PCR, the repertoire was profiled, and TCRdb retains in-frame clones only, with some absent. The repertoire holds 180,000 or so clones, with around 87% as singletons. The specimen sequenced was peripheral blood. The source is a man aged 35-49 years with active or convalescent COVID-19.

The CDR3 reads CASTPTGGGNSPLHF. In nucleotides, the CDR3 is TGTGCCAGCACTCCGACAGGGGGCGGGAATTCACCCCTCCACTTT. The chain carries TRBV4-2 and TRBJ1-6, with 10 nucleotides matching TRBD1. Germline-derived CDR1 and CDR2 are LGHNA and YNFKEQ. This CDR3 contains 15 residues. Unmatched junction bases numbered 7, after V lost 7 bases and J lost 7 bases.

J is TRBJ2-7 and V is TRBV2; TRBD2 agrees at 12 bases. V trimming: 6 bases; J trimming: 2 bases; junction bases outside the gene matches: 2. Looked up from germline, CDR1 is SNHLY and CDR2 is FYNNEI. The CDR3 sequence is 14 residues long. CDR3 protein: CASSGLAGTYEQYF. CDR3 in DNA: TGTGCCAGCAGCGGACTAGCGGGGACCTACGAGCAGTACTTC.

This sequence joins TRBV19 and TRBJ2-7; 8 nucleotides match TRBD2. V shed 4 bases, J shed 1 base, and the junction held 6 bases outside the gene matches. The CDR3 has 15 amino acids. The germline CDR1 and CDR2 sequences are LNHDA and SQIVND (reference sequence). CDR3 nucleotide sequence: TGTGCCAGTAGTAAAAACCGGGAGGGTTCCTACGAGCAGTACTTC. Translation gives CASSKNREGSYEQYF.

This rearrangement joins TRBV18 to TRBJ2-7; 7 bases match TRBD1. Germline CDR1 and CDR2: KGHSH and LQKENI. The V segment lost 3 bases and the J segment 0 bases; nucleotides outside the gene matches: 2. The length of the CDR3 is 14 residues. The CDR3 loop reads CASSPQGDSYEQYF. CDR3 in DNA: TGTGCCAGCTCACCGCAGGGGGACTCCTACGAGCAGTACTTC.

At least ten counts were recorded for this clone. The rearrangement links TRBV6-4 to TRBJ1-3; TRBD1 might be the D (6 bases). V dropped 6 bases and J dropped 4 bases, with 25 bases sitting between them. From germline, CDR1 is MRHNA and CDR2 SNTAGT. This CDR3 spans 18 amino acids. CDR3 amino acids: CASRHRNGTHGTGNTIYF. The CDR3 DNA is TGTGCCAGCAGGCACCGAAACGGGACACATGGGACAGGAAACACCATATATTTT.

The V gene is TRBV24-1, the J gene TRBJ1-2; a possible D gene is TRBD1 (5 bases). This CDR3 contains 12 residues. Between the trimmed V and J ends, which lost 5 bases and 5 bases, there was a span of 8 bases. Germline CDR1 KGHDR, CDR2 SFDVKD. The CDR3 loop reads CATSVGDYGYTF. The CDR3 DNA is TGTGCCACCAGTGTAGGGGATTATGGCTACACCTTC.

This rearrangement joins TRBV6-2 or TRBV6-3 to TRBJ1-5, with 7 bases that match TRBD1. There are 14 residues in the CDR3. J gave up 3 bases and V 5 bases, and 4 bases lay outside the gene matches. The germline V gene encodes CDR1 MNHEY and CDR2 SVGEGT. CDR3 sequence reads: CASSEGQYNQPQHF. CDR3 sequence (DNA): TGTGCCAGCAGTGAGGGACAGTACAATCAGCCCCAGCATTTT.

The chain carries TRBV6-2 or TRBV6-3 and TRBJ1-5; maybe TRBD1 (6 bases). Trimming removed 5 bases at V and 2 bases at J, with 7 bases between. This CDR3 region has 13 residues. Germline-derived CDR1 and CDR2 are MNHEY and SVGEGT. CDR3 DNA sequence: TGTGCCAGCAGTGCAGGGGGCAATCAGCCCCAGCATTTT. Its translation: CASSAGGNQPQHF.

The chain combines TRBV5-1 with TRBJ2-7; D remains unclear. V lost 4 bases and J lost 3, with 11 bases in between. Looked up from germline, CDR1 is SGHRS and CDR2 is YFSETQ. The CDR3 runs to 13 residues. As DNA, the CDR3 is TGCGCCAGCAGCGCCGGAGTCAACTACGAGCAGTACTTC. Encoded protein: CASSAGVNYEQYF.

With regard to this clone: Other DNA sequences within the sample encode an identical CDR3. This sequence joins TRBV6-5 and TRBJ1-2, with D possibly being TRBD1 (5 bases). The CDR3 spans 14 residues. From germline, CDR1 is MNHEY and CDR2 SVGAGI. V was shortened by 0 bases and J by 2 bases, with 7 bases between the two germline ends. In DNA, the CDR3 is TGTGCCAGCAGTTACTCGCGGGGGAACTATGGCTACACCTTC. Translating gives CASSYSRGNYGYTF.

The CDR3 sequence: CATSRDRQGDEKLFF. DNA for the CDR3: TGTGCCACCAGCAGAGATCGACAGGGAGATGAAAAACTGTTTTTT. This sequence joins TRBV15 and TRBJ1-4; TRBD1 aligns across 7 bases. The germline V gene encodes CDR1 LNHNV and CDR2 YYDKDF (reference sequence). The length of the CDR3 is 15 residues. V shed 0 bases, J shed 6 bases, and the junction held 4 bases outside the gene matches.

The chain recombines TRBV14 with TRBJ2-7, with 7 bases that match TRBD1. Trimming took 4 bases from V and 7 from J; bases not matched to a gene: 4. Per the germline V gene, CDR1 is SGHDN and CDR2 is FVKESK. CDR3 size: 12 residues. The CDR3 is CASSRDSREQYF. CDR3 DNA sequence: TGTGCCAGCAGCCGGGACAGTCGGGAGCAGTACTTC.